These 32 T cell receptor beta chains came from one sample sequenced in a study of tumor and adjacent non-tumor tissue in lung cancer. TCRbeta libraries were built with three rounds of nested PCR, modified from ARM-PCR. A single record per CDR3 protein comes from TCRdb applying MiXCR to the multiplex PCR reads. The repertoire holds under 250,000 distinct CDR3 sequences, with about 71% as singletons. The template was RNA from unsorted bulk tissue. Sequences were obtained from lung tumor tissue. The receptor source for this set is a man in his 60s with non-small cell lung cancer.

The V gene is TRBV20-1, the J gene TRBJ1-4; D is uncertain. Trimming removed 2 bases at V and 4 bases at J, with 17 bases between. The germline V gene has CDR1 DFQATT and CDR2 SNEGSKA (reference sequence). This CDR3 comprises 16 residues. The CDR3 sequence: CSARYTRVGLNEKLFF. The CDR3, as DNA: TGCAGTGCTAGATATACCAGAGTGGGTCTTAATGAAAAACTGTTTTTT.

Comment on this clonotype: A junction end diverges from the germline sequence, so it may reflect a read error. The chain has TRBV20-1 and TRBJ1-5; D perhaps matches TRBD1 (5 bases). From germline, CDR1 is DFQATT and CDR2 SNEGSKA (reference sequence). The CDR3 is 14 amino acids. The CDR3 here is CSAREGRENQSQHF. In DNA, the CDR3 is TGCAGTGCTAGAGAGGGACGTGAGAATCAGTCCCAGCATTTT.

About this clonotype itself: Here the CDR3 omits its conserved ending phenylalanine or tryptophan, so a read error is the likely source. The limits of the CDR3 on the DNA are not certain, so only TCRdb's listed CDR3 is given. V gene TRBV11-2 combines with J gene TRBJ2-7; the table's D call, TRBD1, was not checked against the DNA. The CDR3 is 15 amino acids long, termini counted. CDR1 is SGHAT and CDR2 is FQNNGV in the germline V gene. This CDR3 is CASSPRRQTSYEQYY.

This clonotype has just one count. One junction end disagrees with the germline gene, perhaps due to a read error. The chain recombines TRBV11-2 with TRBJ1-1; a weak D match, TRBD1 (6 bases). Per the germline V gene, CDR1 is SGHAT and CDR2 is FQNNGV. The CDR3 contains 14 residues. The DNA of the CDR3 is TGTGTCAGCCTACCGGGACACCGGAACACTGAAGCTTTCTTT. This sequence encodes CVSLPGHRNTEAFF.

This clonotype was recorded only once. Without the conserved terminal phenylalanine or tryptophan, this CDR3 likely stems from a read error. V gene TRBV6-1 combines with J gene TRBJ2-7, with 8 bases lining up with TRBD1. The CDR3 is made up of 15 amino acids. V shed 6 bases, J shed 7 bases, and the junction held 14 bases outside the gene matches. The germline V gene has CDR1 MNHNS and CDR2 SASEGT. CDR3 nucleotide sequence: TGTGCCAGCAGGCGGGGCCCGGTCAGGGGGCAGGAGCAGTACTCC. It yields the protein CASRRGPVRGQEQYS.

Notes on this clonotype: This sequence may be a read error, since a much larger clone differs from it by one base. The CDR3 reads CSALPGAGTSYEQHF. CDR3 in DNA: TGCAGTGCTCTACCAGGGGCAGGAACCTCCTACGAGCAGCACTTC. This chain uses TRBV20-1 with TRBJ2-7, with a weak D call TRBD1 (6 bases). The CDR3 consists of 15 residues. The V gene's germline CDR1 is DFQATT and CDR2 SNEGSKA (reference sequence).

The chain couples TRBV20-1 to TRBJ1-1; D remains unclear. Deletions cut 3 bases from V and 0 bases from J, with 11 bases between. Germline V gene sequence: CDR1 DFQATT, CDR2 SNEGSKA (reference sequence). The CDR3 is made up of 14 amino acids. Written as DNA, the CDR3 is TGCAGTGCTAGTTTATTTCGTGTGAACACTGAAGCTTTCTTT. It yields the protein CSASLFRVNTEAFF.

A note on this clonotype: The junction does not match germline at one end; this may be a read error. V gene TRBV4-3 combines with J gene TRBJ1-2, with no clear D. Germline V CDR1 and CDR2: LGHNA, YSLEER. The CDR3 length is 11 residues. CDR3 in amino acids: CASNQGHGCTF. DNA of the CDR3: TGTGCCAGCAACCAAGGTCATGGCTGCACCTTC.

In regard to this clonotype: No conserved phenylalanine or tryptophan is present at the end of the CDR3, so a read error is the likely explanation. The chain carries TRBV20-1 and TRBJ2-7; 11 nucleotides match TRBD1. J gave up 6 bases and V 0 bases, and 7 bases lay outside the gene matches. The germline CDR1 and CDR2 sequences are DFQATT and SNEGSKA (reference sequence). This CDR3 contains 15 residues. The CDR3 here is CSARDQRTGGFEQYL. As DNA, the CDR3 is TGCAGTGCTAGAGATCAGAGGACAGGGGGCTTCGAGCAGTACTTA.

This clonotype was detected many times. This chain links TRBV6-2 or TRBV6-3 with TRBJ2-2; D ambiguous. V was clipped by 0 bases and J by 6 bases, with 8 bases between them. This CDR3 is 14 amino acids long. Germline V CDR1 and CDR2: MNHEY, SVGEGT. Here the CDR3 reads CASSYSSIPGELFF. The CDR3 coding sequence is TGTGCCAGCAGTTACTCGAGTATACCCGGGGAGCTGTTTTTT.

With respect to this clonotype: This may stem from a read error, because a much larger clone lies one nucleotide away. The chain is built from TRBV29-1 and TRBJ2-7, with TRBD2 identical over 13 bases. The germline gives CDR1 SQVTM, CDR2 ANQGSEA. The CDR3 runs 13 residues. DNA for the CDR3: TGCAACGTGGGGACTAGCGGGAATCCCGAGCAGTACTTC. This translates into CNVGTSGNPEQYF.

Here the CDR3 DNA reads TGCAGCGTTGTCGGGGGGGCCTTCCATGAGCAGTTCTTC. It translates to CSVVGGAFHEQFF. This chain connects TRBV29-1 to TRBJ2-1, with TRBD2 matching over 8 bases. V shed 4 bases, J shed 8 bases, and the junction held 7 bases outside the gene matches. This CDR3 is built from 13 residues. From germline, CDR1 is SQVTM and CDR2 ANQGSEA.

This clonotype was counted a few times. A read error may explain this, as a much larger clone is one base away. V is TRBV14 and J is TRBJ1-1, with D uncertain. The CDR3 covers 13 residues. Germline loops: CDR1 SGHDN, CDR2 FVKESK. This CDR3 is CAGSQSMNTEAFF. The CDR3 coding sequence is TGTGCCGGCAGCCAAAGTATGAACACTGAAGCTTTCTTT.

A note on this clonotype: Likely a read error: the CDR3 ends without its conserved phenylalanine or tryptophan. This rearrangement joins TRBV6-6 to TRBJ2-4; D perhaps matches TRBD2 (6 bases). CDR1 is MNHNY, CDR2 SVGAGI, per germline (reference sequence). This CDR3 has 16 residues. CDR3 DNA sequence: TGTTCCAGCAGTTACTCACTAGCCGGGGCCAAAAACATTCAGTACATC. Its translation: CSSSYSLAGAKNIQYI.

Note on this clonotype: This may stem from a read error, because a much larger clone lies one nucleotide away. J is TRBJ2-7 and V is TRBV6-6, with D maybe TRBD1 (6 bases). Germline loops: CDR1 MNHNY, CDR2 SVGAGI (reference sequence). CDR3 length: 15 residues. V was clipped by 5 bases and J by 4 bases, with 18 bases between them. CDR3 in DNA: TGTGCCAGCAGTCCTCAACAGGGAAGTTCTTACGAGCAGTACTTC. This codes for CASSPQQGSSYEQYF.

The rearrangement joins TRBV4-2 to TRBJ2-7; TRBD1 is a possible D gene (6 bases). From germline, CDR1 is LGHNA and CDR2 YNFKEQ. The CDR3 is 15 amino acids. V gave up 0 bases and J gave up 5 bases, with 14 bases separating them. As DNA, the CDR3 is TGTGCCAGCAGCCAAGAACGGGACACGGGAAACGAGCAGTACTTC. Amino acids: CASSQERDTGNEQYF.

A remark on this clonotype: The CDR3 end shows no conserved phenylalanine or tryptophan, and so a read error is likely. The DNA is omitted, as the CDR3 cannot be located on it reliably, and the CDR3 follows TCRdb's listing. The CDR3 is CASGPLPRQASLRNQPQQL. The rearrangement links TRBV6-6 to TRBJ1-5; the D segment call TRBD1 is taken from the table without a DNA check. With termini counted, the CDR3 has 19 amino acids. Germline V lookup: CDR1 MNHNY, CDR2 SVGAGI (reference sequence).

With regard to this clonotype: The final CDR3 position lacks the conserved phenylalanine or tryptophan, pointing to a likely read error. The chain joins TRBV7-9 to TRBJ2-3; no firm D call. This CDR3 region has 12 residues. Germline V CDR1 and CDR2: SEHNR, FQNEAQ (reference sequence). V lost 4 bases, J lost 4 bases, and 6 bases lay in between. This CDR3 reads CASSSSSDTQYL. CDR3 coding DNA: TGTGCCAGCAGCTCATCCTCAGATACGCAGTATTTA.

The rearrangement links TRBV6-5 to TRBJ2-7; D call uncertain. This CDR3 contains 16 residues. CDR1 is MNHEY, CDR2 SVGAGI, per germline. Between the trimmed V and J ends, which lost 1 base and 3 bases, there was a span of 16 bases. The DNA of the CDR3 is TGTGCCAGCAGTTACTTGGGTATTGGTCAGAACTACGAGCAGTACTTC. Translation gives CASSYLGIGQNYEQYF.

For this clonotype: The germline gene is not matched at one end of the junction; a read error may be the cause. This rearrangement joins TRBV11-3 to TRBJ2-7; D perhaps matches TRBD1 (5 bases). The CDR3 extends over 15 amino acids. CDR1 and CDR2 from the germline V gene are SGHNT and YENEEA. The CDR3 is CASRLGHTVVDEQYF. In DNA, the CDR3 is TGTGCCAGCAGATTAGGACACACGGTGGTGGACGAGCAGTACTTC.

As for this clonotype: A much bigger clone sits one base away, suggesting this may be a read error. J is TRBJ2-2 and V is TRBV29-1; 9 nucleotides align to TRBD2. Germline assignment: CDR1 SQVTM and CDR2 ANQGSEA. This CDR3 is built from 15 residues. This chain's CDR3 is CSVQSGGTNTGKLFF. DNA for the CDR3: TGCAGCGTCCAAAGCGGGGGGACTAACACCGGGAAGCTGTTTTTT.

The rearrangement links TRBV4-3 to TRBJ2-1; D may match TRBD1 or TRBD2 (6 bases each). The germline V and J ends were trimmed by 0 bases and 10 bases, with 16 bases remaining between them. Germline V gives CDR1 LGHNA, CDR2 YSLEER. The CDR3 sequence is 15 residues long. CDR3 DNA sequence: TGCGCCAGCAGCCAAGATGGGACTGGGGGCGGGGAGCAGTTCTTC. It codes for CASSQDGTGGGEQFF.

On this clonotype itself: It may be a read error: a sequence one base away is much more abundant. V is TRBV20-1 and J is TRBJ2-3; 8 nucleotides align to TRBD1. There are 14 residues in the CDR3. From germline, CDR1 is DFQATT and CDR2 SNEGSKA (reference sequence). CDR3: CSARGQASIDTQYF. The DNA of the CDR3 is TGCAGTGCTAGGGGACAGGCAAGCATAGATACGCAGTATTTT.

This clonotype has a handful of counts. The V and J genes are TRBV29-1 and TRBJ2-7; D uncertain. V was cut by 3 bases and J by 0 bases, with 6 bases left in between. The germline V gene has CDR1 SQVTM and CDR2 ANQGSEA. The CDR3 extends over 12 amino acids. The CDR3 loop is CSVEGSSYEQYF. In DNA form, the CDR3 reads TGCAGCGTTGAGGGCAGCTCCTACGAGCAGTACTTC.

J is TRBJ1-4 and V is TRBV5-1; 7 bases are a match to TRBD1. CDR3 length: 15 amino acids. Germline-derived CDR1 and CDR2 are SGHRS and YFSETQ. V lost 4 bases, J lost 6 bases, and 9 bases stayed unmatched. Written as DNA, the CDR3 is TGCGCCAGCAGCCCCCACAGGGGAGGGGATGAAAAACTGTTTTTT. This translates into CASSPHRGGDEKLFF. Supplemented by reference TRBV5-1 and TRBJ1-4, the full variable domain reads KAGVTQTPRYLIKTRGQQVTLSCSPISGHRSVSWYQQTPGQGLQFLFEYFSETQRNKGNFPGRFSGRQFSNSRSEMNVSTLELGDSALYLCASSPHRGGDEKLFFGSGTQLSVL.

This clonotype appeared many times. The gene calls are TRBV20-1 and TRBJ2-1; TRBD2 agrees at 13 bases. The CDR3 has 15 amino acids. The V gene's germline CDR1 is DFQATT and CDR2 SNEGSKA (reference sequence). Trimming took 0 bases from V and 8 from J; bases not matched to a gene: 4. The CDR3 loop is CSAREPTSGRDEQFF. The CDR3 coding sequence is TGCAGTGCTAGAGAACCCACTAGCGGGAGGGATGAGCAGTTCTTC.

As to this clonotype: One end of the junction is discordant with germline, which a read error may explain. The J gene is TRBJ2-5, the V gene TRBV29-1; tentatively, D is TRBD2 (7 bases). The germline CDR1 and CDR2 sequences are SQVTM and ANQGSEA. The CDR3 consists of 16 residues. The CDR3 bases are TGCAGCGTTGAAGATCTTGAATGGGAGGGACAAGAGACCCAGTGCTTC. This sequence encodes CSVEDLEWEGQETQCF.

Concerning this clonotype itself: A read error may explain this, as a much larger clone is one base away. V usage is TRBV11-2 and J usage is TRBJ2-2; D remains ambiguous. The CDR3 is 16 residues long. The germline CDR1 and CDR2 sequences are SGHAT and FQNNGV. CDR3 in DNA: TGTGCCAGCAGCTTCACACGGACCACGAACACCGAGGAGCTGTTTTTT. This sequence encodes CASSFTRTTNTEELFF. Drawing the rest from reference TRBV11-2 and TRBJ2-2, the complete variable domain is EAGVAQSPRYKIIEKRQSVAFWCNPISGHATLYWYQQILGQGPKLLIQFQNNGVVDDSQLPKDRFSAERLKGVDSTLKIQPAKLEDSAVYLCASSFTRTTNTEELFFGEGSRLTVL.

Comment on this clonotype: A much larger clone lies a single base off, so this may be a read error. The chain carries TRBV20-1 and TRBJ1-1; D is ambiguous. The V gene's germline CDR1 is DFQATT and CDR2 SNEGSKA (reference sequence). The CDR3 contains 15 residues. DNA for the CDR3: TGCAGTGCTAGAGATGCAGGAGGCATGAACACTGGAGCTTTCTTT. Its protein is CSARDAGGMNTGAFF.

In this sample, this clonotype turned up once. The CDR3 end shows no conserved phenylalanine or tryptophan, and so a read error is likely. No DNA is shown, since the ends of the CDR3 on it are uncertain; the CDR3 is the one TCRdb lists. V and J are TRBV11-3 and TRBJ2-3; TRBD1, the D gene given by the table, was not confirmed from the DNA. The CDR3 sequence runs 15 residues, both termini included. Germline assignment: CDR1 SGHNT and CDR2 YENEEA. The CDR3: CASSLGRIGTDTHYS.

Turning to this clonotype: One end of the junction is discordant with germline, which a read error may explain. The gene calls are TRBV6-1 and TRBJ1-5, with 8 bases lining up with TRBD1. Germline V gives CDR1 MNHNS, CDR2 SASEGT. This CDR3 contains 15 residues. CDR3 region: CASSETGDSNQPRHF. The CDR3 DNA reads TGTGCCAGCAGTGAGACAGGGGATAGCAATCAGCCCCGGCATTTT.

This clonotype was seen at least ten times. The V gene is TRBV6-6, the J gene TRBJ2-1, with a weak D call TRBD2 (6 bases). CDR3 length: 15 residues. V was pared by 6 bases and J by 1 base, with 13 bases between. The germline gives CDR1 MNHNY, CDR2 SVGAGI (reference sequence). The CDR3 region has the DNA TGTGCCAGCAGCCAGACGGCGGGGTCCTACAATGAGCAGTTCTTC. It specifies CASSQTAGSYNEQFF.